The clone carrying this T cell receptor (beta chain) was picked up a small number of times. The sample comes from a study of human T cells and chemical hapten exposure. This CDR3 is 11 amino acids long. Germline V CDR1 and CDR2: DFQATT, SNEGSKA (reference sequence). Deletions cut 6 bases from V and 4 bases from J, with 10 bases between. Unique molecular identifiers were affixed to discrete cDNA molecules within the library. TCRdb passed the RACE reads through MiXCR, listing each CDR3 protein once. The table includes about 47,000 distinct CDR3 sequences, 3.5% to 4.5% detected once. This sample's time point: healthy volunteer bleed at 2 weeks. Unfractionated whole blood served as the source for total RNA extraction.

The clonotype comes from a human donor in good health. Some clones in this sample may be carry-over from other donors' samples. The V and J genes are TRBV20-1 and TRBJ2-7; D not certain. The sample was whole blood. The CDR3 loop reads CSAPTGYEQYF. CDR3 nucleotide sequence: TGCAGTGCCCCGACTGGGTACGAGCAGTACTTC.